What follows are 21 T cell receptor beta chains derived from one specimen sequenced in a study of T cells in Graves' hyperthyroidism and ophthalmopathy. RNA transcripts provided the source from which TCR beta CDR3 regions were amplified. TCR CDR3 underwent first-round RT-PCR with the HTBI primer set. A single record per CDR3 protein comes from TCRdb applying MiXCR to the multiplex PCR reads. The sample lists a few hundred thousand distinct CDR3 sequences, around 14% seen once, with around a third in the top ten. The sequenced sample was blood. All receptors derive from a woman in her 30s with Graves' hyperthyroidism.

In this sample, this clonotype turned up many times. The CDR3 loop is CASSQDRGGPQHF. Written as DNA, the CDR3 is TGTGCCAGCAGCCAAGACAGGGGAGGGCCCCAGCATTTT. The rearrangement links TRBV7-3 to TRBJ1-5; 8 bases line up with TRBD1. This CDR3 has 13 amino acids. Per the germline V gene, CDR1 is SGHTA and CDR2 is FQGTGA. Trimming took 5 bases from V and 9 from J; bases not matched to a gene: 6.

The rearrangement joins TRBV10-3 to TRBJ2-7, with TRBD2 identical over 10 bases. Germline-derived CDR1 and CDR2 are ENHRY and SYGVKD. V lost 3 bases to trimming and J lost 3 bases; unmatched junction nucleotides: 8. The CDR3 is made up of 16 amino acids. The CDR3 sequence: CAISETGSSGSYEQYF. In DNA form, the CDR3 reads TGTGCCATCAGTGAAACTGGGTCTAGCGGGAGCTACGAGCAGTACTTC.

This clonotype was observed many times. This chain links TRBV28 with TRBJ2-1, with 10 nucleotides matching TRBD2. The length of the CDR3 is 15 residues. Per germline, CDR1 MDHEN and CDR2 SYDVKM. After removal of 3 bases from V and 6 bases from J, the junction contained 5 bases not matched to a gene. CDR3 DNA: TGTGCCAGCAGTTTCCTAGCGGGAGTAGGCAATGAGCAGTTCTTC. Its translation is CASSFLAGVGNEQFF.

This clonotype was counted at least ten times. The chain links TRBV6-1 to TRBJ2-7; 10 bases agree with TRBD1. V was clipped by 5 bases and J by 2 bases; unmatched bases: 6. This CDR3 is built from 15 residues. CDR1 is MNHNS, CDR2 SASEGT, per germline. The CDR3 here is CASSYSGQGAYEQYF. CDR3 bases: TGTGCCAGCAGTTACTCCGGACAGGGGGCCTACGAGCAGTACTTC.

This clonotype was seen repeatedly, ten times or more. V gene TRBV7-2 combines with J gene TRBJ2-7; the D is unclear. Germline lookup yields CDR1 SGHTA and CDR2 FQGNSA. This CDR3 region has 14 residues. Trimming pared 2 bases from V and 3 bases from J, leaving 11 bases between. The CDR3 loop reads CASSLNPGSYEQYF. In DNA form, the CDR3 reads TGTGCCAGCAGCTTAAACCCCGGAAGCTACGAGCAGTACTTC.

The table lists this clonotype with many counts. This chain connects TRBV10-3 to TRBJ2-3; 11 nucleotides match TRBD2. With V trimmed by 9 bases and J by 4 bases, 3 bases remained unmatched. CDR1 is ENHRY and CDR2 is SYGVKD in the germline V gene. The CDR3 consists of 13 residues. In nucleotides, the CDR3 is TGTGCCATACTAGCGGGAGAACCAGATACGCAGTATTTT. Its translation is CAILAGEPDTQYF.

The rearrangement joins TRBV6-1 to TRBJ2-6; possibly TRBD1 or TRBD2 for D (5 bases each). CDR3 length: 14 residues. V lost 6 bases and J 11 bases, leaving 17 bases between the germline ends. Germline V CDR1 and CDR2: MNHNS, SASEGT. This CDR3 is CASSRSQGPYVLTF. For the CDR3, the DNA is TGTGCCAGCAGCAGGTCTCAGGGACCCTACGTCCTGACTTTC.

Many counts were recorded for this clonotype. This rearrangement joins TRBV2 to TRBJ1-1; D perhaps matches TRBD1 (5 bases). There are 13 residues in the CDR3. V dropped 5 bases and J dropped 0 bases, with 7 bases sitting between them. Germline-derived CDR1 and CDR2 are SNHLY and FYNNEI. As DNA, the CDR3 is TGTGCCAGCAGTCAGGGCTTGAACACTGAAGCTTTCTTT. This gives the protein CASSQGLNTEAFF.

This clonotype has ten or more counts. The chain carries TRBV3-1 and TRBJ2-7; 7 bases are a match to TRBD1. This CDR3 is built from 15 residues. The germline V gene encodes CDR1 LGHDT and CDR2 YNNKEL (reference sequence). Trimming took 0 bases from V and 1 from J; bases not matched to a gene: 3. The CDR3 here is CASSQEPGQSYEQYF. Here the CDR3 DNA reads TGTGCCAGCAGCCAAGAGCCGGGACAGTCCTACGAGCAGTACTTC.

The V call is TRBV6-2 or TRBV6-3, the J call TRBJ1-1; D is perhaps TRBD1 (5 bases). The CDR3 is made up of 14 amino acids. V was shortened by 2 bases and J by 7 bases, with 14 bases between the two germline ends. Germline lookup yields CDR1 MNHEY and CDR2 SVGEGT. The CDR3: CASSYDTGRVEAFF. The CDR3 nucleotides are TGTGCCAGCAGTTACGATACAGGCCGTGTTGAAGCTTTCTTT.

This clonotype has more than one count but fewer than ten. The CDR3 nucleotides are TGTGCCAGCAGCCAAGGGATAGCCCAGAGCTCCTACAATGAGCAGTTCTTC. This sequence encodes CASSQGIAQSSYNEQFF. V usage is TRBV3-1 and J usage is TRBJ2-1; no reliable D call. CDR3 length: 17 residues. V was clipped by 1 base and J by 0 bases, with 13 bases between them. Germline loops: CDR1 LGHDT, CDR2 YNNKEL (reference sequence).

The J gene is TRBJ2-1, the V gene TRBV25-1; 7 bases agree with TRBD1. Germline V gene sequence: CDR1 MGHDK, CDR2 SYGVNS. CDR3 length: 15 residues. Trimming removed 11 bases from V and 3 bases from J; junction bases left unmatched: 13. The CDR3 sequence: CAGGLGRDSYNEQFF. The DNA of the CDR3 is TGTGCCGGGGGTCTAGGCCGGGACAGCTACAATGAGCAGTTCTTC.

In regard to this clonotype: This may come from a read error, since a much larger clone is one base off. V usage is TRBV2 and J usage is TRBJ2-7; 10 bases are a match to TRBD2. The trim removed 7 bases at V and 5 bases at J, leaving 8 bases unmatched. This CDR3 spans 14 amino acids. CDR1 is SNHLY, CDR2 FYNNEI, per germline. The CDR3: CASTAGGPYNEQYF. Written as DNA, the CDR3 is TGTGCCAGCACAGCGGGAGGGCCATACAACGAGCAGTACTTC.

This clonotype came up a few times. The genes are TRBV6-4 and TRBJ1-5, with no clear D. The CDR3 contains 13 residues. CDR1 is MRHNA, CDR2 SNTAGT, per germline. V lost 3 bases to trimming and J lost 7 bases, with 10 bases between them. The CDR3 DNA sequence: TGTGCCAGCAGTGAATCGGAGTACCAGCCCCAGCATTTT. It specifies CASSESEYQPQHF.

The CDR3 sequence: CASSLWDGGSSGNTIYF. CDR3 sequence (DNA): TGTGCCAGCAGTTTATGGGACGGGGGGAGTTCTGGAAACACCATATATTTT. This chain uses TRBV28 with TRBJ1-3; possibly TRBD1 for D (5 bases). From germline, CDR1 is MDHEN and CDR2 SYDVKM. V gave up 0 bases and J gave up 1 base, with 13 bases separating them. This CDR3 region has 17 residues. The entire variable domain, with the rest obtained from reference TRBV28 and TRBJ1-3, is as follows: DVKVTQSSRYLVKRTGEKVFLECVQDMDHENMFWYRQDPGLGLRLIYFSYDVKMKEKGDIPEGYSVSREKKERFSLILESASTNQTSMYLCASSLWDGGSSGNTIYFGEGSWLTVV.

This chain connects TRBV11-2 to TRBJ2-1; weak D call: TRBD2 (6 bases). CDR1 and CDR2 (germline): SGHAT, FQNNGV. Deletions cut 8 bases from V and 0 bases from J, with 14 bases between. This CDR3 region has 15 residues. The CDR3 protein is CASHRIGSSYNEQFF. The CDR3 coding sequence is TGTGCCAGCCACCGGATCGGGAGCTCCTACAATGAGCAGTTCTTC.

This clonotype has ten or more counts. The chain joins TRBV5-1 to TRBJ2-7; 10 nucleotides agree with TRBD1. V trimming: 4 bases; J trimming: 5 bases; junction bases outside the gene matches: 6. CDR3 length: 14 amino acids. CDR1 is SGHRS, CDR2 YFSETQ, per germline. CDR3 DNA sequence: TGCGCCAGCAGCCAGGGACAGGGGTTCCACGAGCAGTACTTC. It encodes CASSQGQGFHEQYF.

This clonotype was detected many times. The V and J genes are TRBV6-1 and TRBJ2-3, with 11 nucleotides matching TRBD2. CDR1 and CDR2 (germline): MNHNS, SASEGT. The CDR3 is 16 residues long. Trimming cost V 6 bases and J 1 base; bases outside gene matches: 6. CDR3 sequence reads: CASSLTSGVGTDTQYF. CDR3 nucleotide sequence: TGTGCCAGCAGCCTGACTAGCGGGGTGGGCACAGATACGCAGTATTTT.

There are a few counts of this clonotype. The V call is TRBV20-1, the J call TRBJ2-7, with 11 bases identical to TRBD1. CDR1 is DFQATT and CDR2 is SNEGSKA in the germline V gene (reference sequence). The V segment lost 5 bases and the J segment 3 bases; nucleotides outside the gene matches: 6. This CDR3 is 14 amino acids long. The CDR3 region is CSAPRTGGIYEQYF. DNA of the CDR3: TGCAGTGCTCCCCGGACAGGGGGCATCTACGAGCAGTACTTC.

The V and J genes are TRBV5-1 and TRBJ1-3; D is undetermined. Trimming cost V 4 bases and J 2 bases, with 22 bases left between them. From germline, CDR1 is SGHRS and CDR2 YFSETQ. The CDR3 is made up of 18 amino acids. The CDR3 region has the DNA TGCGCCAGCAGCCTAGTGCCGGTCGCATTGGGTGCTGGAAACACCATATATTTT. Its translation: CASSLVPVALGAGNTIYF. The variable domain in full, completed from reference TRBV5-1 and TRBJ1-3, reads KAGVTQTPRYLIKTRGQQVTLSCSPISGHRSVSWYQQTPGQGLQFLFEYFSETQRNKGNFPGRFSGRQFSNSRSEMNVSTLELGDSALYLCASSLVPVALGAGNTIYFGEGSWLTVV.

This clonotype has at least ten counts. This chain connects TRBV3-1 to TRBJ1-2; unclear D gene. Per germline, CDR1 LGHDT and CDR2 YNNKEL (reference sequence). The CDR3 sequence is 12 residues long. V dropped 0 bases and J dropped 6 bases, with 5 bases sitting between them. The CDR3 DNA is TGTGCCAGCAGCCAAGATGGGCATGGCTACACCTTC. Amino acids: CASSQDGHGYTF.